This TCR beta chain came from a study of response to subunit inactivated influenza vaccine (dated by TCRdb to 2016 to 2018). Some background on the complete study: The study used deep quantitative T cell receptor repertoire profiling to track responses to a trivalent subunit inactivated influenza vaccine. Beyond this particular receptor, the publication reports: According to the authors, only a limited number of new T cells may be recruited by each seasonal influenza vaccination.

Only a few counts were recorded for this clonotype. Its antigen has not been determined. No base quality information exists; no much larger clone differs at one position. Library method: RT-PCR. The sample was run on an Illumina HiSeq 2500. TCRdb cleaned the public reads at Q25 with fastp, built clones with MiXCR and kept in-frame beta chains. Rows with a matching CDR3 protein are joined into one entry that keeps the most common DNA and genes. Across this sample there are more than 150,000 distinct CDR3 sequences, with around 9% seen only once. The top ten constitute under 13% of the sample. Here the sequenced sample was non-naive T cells sorted from PBMCs, taken on the day of vaccination. This specimen's cell subset or site label, interpreted: memory T cell fraction. The clonotype comes from a man in his forties or fifties who received an inactivated influenza vaccine. Donor details come from another sample of the same person, matched by shared clones.

The nucleotide sequence is TGTGCCACCAGTGACCCCGGGGGGTCAAGCACAGATACGCAGTATTTT. This is translated as CATSDPGGSSTDTQYF. The chain is assembled from TRBV24-1 and TRBJ2-3, with TRBD2 matching 7 junction bases. There are 16 amino acids in the CDR3, from cysteine to phenylalanine inclusive. Just CDR3 DNA is preserved here, 48 bases in frame from base 1. CDR1 is given as KGHDR and CDR2 as SFDVKD, both from the germline V gene. V lost 4 bases and J lost 0 bases, and the count of bases not matched to a germline gene is 6.